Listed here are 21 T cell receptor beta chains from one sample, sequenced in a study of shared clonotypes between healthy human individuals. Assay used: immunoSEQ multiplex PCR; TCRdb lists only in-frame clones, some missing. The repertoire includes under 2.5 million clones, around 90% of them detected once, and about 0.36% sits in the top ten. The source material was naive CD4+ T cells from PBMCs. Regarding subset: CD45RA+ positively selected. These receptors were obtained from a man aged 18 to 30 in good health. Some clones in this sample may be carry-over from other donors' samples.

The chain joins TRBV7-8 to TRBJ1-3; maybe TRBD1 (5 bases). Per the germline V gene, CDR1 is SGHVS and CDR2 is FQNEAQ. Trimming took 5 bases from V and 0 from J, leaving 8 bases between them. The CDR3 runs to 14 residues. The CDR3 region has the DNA TGTGCCAGCAGCGGACACAACTCTGGAAACACCATATATTTT. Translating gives CASSGHNSGNTIYF.

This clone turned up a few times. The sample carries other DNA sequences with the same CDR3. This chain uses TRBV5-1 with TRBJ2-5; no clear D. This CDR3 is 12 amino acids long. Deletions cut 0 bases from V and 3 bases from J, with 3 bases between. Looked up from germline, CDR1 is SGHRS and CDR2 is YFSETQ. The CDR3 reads CASSLGKETQYF. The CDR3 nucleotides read TGCGCCAGCAGCTTGGGCAAAGAGACCCAGTACTTC.

The CDR3 nucleotides are TGTGCCAGCAGCTTACGGGGACAGGCAACAGATACGCAGTATTTT. Its translation: CASSLRGQATDTQYF. This chain links TRBV11-2 with TRBJ2-3; 8 bases fit TRBD1. Trimming cost V 2 bases and J 3 bases; bases outside gene matches: 4. This CDR3 has 15 amino acids. From germline, CDR1 is SGHAT and CDR2 FQNNGV.

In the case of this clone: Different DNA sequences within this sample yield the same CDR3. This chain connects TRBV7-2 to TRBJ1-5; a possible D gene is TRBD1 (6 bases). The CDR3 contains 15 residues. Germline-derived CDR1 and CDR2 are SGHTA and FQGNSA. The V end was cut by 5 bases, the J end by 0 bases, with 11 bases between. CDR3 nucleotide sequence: TGTGCCAGCAGCCCAACAGGGCGTAGCAATCAGCCCCAGCATTTT. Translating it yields CASSPTGRSNQPQHF.

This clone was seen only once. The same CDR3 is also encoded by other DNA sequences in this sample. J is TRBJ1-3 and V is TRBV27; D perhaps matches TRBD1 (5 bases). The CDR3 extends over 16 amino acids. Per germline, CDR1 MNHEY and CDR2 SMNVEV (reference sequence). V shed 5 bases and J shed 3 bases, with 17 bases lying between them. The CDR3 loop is CASSPFQGRGGNTIYF. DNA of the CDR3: TGTGCCAGCAGTCCATTTCAGGGACGCGGTGGAAACACCATATATTTT.

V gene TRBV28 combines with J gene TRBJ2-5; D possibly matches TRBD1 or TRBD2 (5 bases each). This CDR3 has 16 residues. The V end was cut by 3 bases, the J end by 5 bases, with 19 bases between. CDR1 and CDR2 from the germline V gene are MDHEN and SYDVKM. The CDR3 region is CASSFGATGSVETQYF. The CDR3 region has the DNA TGTGCCAGCAGTTTCGGGGCGACGGGGAGTGTGGAGACCCAGTACTTC.

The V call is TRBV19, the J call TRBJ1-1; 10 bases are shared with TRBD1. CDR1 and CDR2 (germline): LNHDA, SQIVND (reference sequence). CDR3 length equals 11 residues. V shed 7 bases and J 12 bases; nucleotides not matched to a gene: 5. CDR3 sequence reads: CASKRQGATFF. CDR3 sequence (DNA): TGTGCCAGTAAACGACAGGGGGCAACTTTCTTT.

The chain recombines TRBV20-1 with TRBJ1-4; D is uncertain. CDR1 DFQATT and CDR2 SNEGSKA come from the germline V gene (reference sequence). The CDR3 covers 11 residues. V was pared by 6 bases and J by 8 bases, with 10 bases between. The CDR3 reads CSAGLPEKLFF. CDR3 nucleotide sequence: TGCAGTGCCGGACTTCCCGAAAAACTGTTTTTT.

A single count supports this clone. The CDR3 loop is CASSTQGAKNTEAFF. CDR3 sequence (DNA): TGTGCCAGCAGCACCCAGGGGGCCAAGAACACTGAAGCTTTCTTT. The rearrangement uses TRBV9 and TRBJ1-1, with 8 bases fitting TRBD1. J gave up 1 base and V 4 bases, and 6 bases lay outside the gene matches. CDR3 length: 15 amino acids. From germline, CDR1 is SGDLS and CDR2 YYNGEE. Based on the CDR3 plus reference TRBV9 and TRBJ1-1, the full variable domain is DSGVTQTPKHLITATGQRVTLRCSPRSGDLSVYWYQQSLDQGLQFLIQYYNGEERAKGNILERFSAQQFPDLHSELNLSSLELGDSALYFCASSTQGAKNTEAFFGQGTRLTVV.

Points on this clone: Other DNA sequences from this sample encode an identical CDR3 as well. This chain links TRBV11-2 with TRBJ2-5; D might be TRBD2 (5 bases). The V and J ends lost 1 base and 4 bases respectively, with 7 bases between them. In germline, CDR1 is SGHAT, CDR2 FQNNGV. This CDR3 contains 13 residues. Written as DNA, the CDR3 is TGTGCCAGCAGCTTAGCCGGAGGAGAGACCCAGTACTTC. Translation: CASSLAGGETQYF.

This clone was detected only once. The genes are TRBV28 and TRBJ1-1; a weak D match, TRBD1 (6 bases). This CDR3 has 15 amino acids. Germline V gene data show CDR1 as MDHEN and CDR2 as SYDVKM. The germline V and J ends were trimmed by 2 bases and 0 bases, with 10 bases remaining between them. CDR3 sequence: CASSLADRMNTEAFF. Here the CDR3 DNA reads TGTGCCAGCAGTTTAGCAGACAGGATGAACACTGAAGCTTTCTTT.

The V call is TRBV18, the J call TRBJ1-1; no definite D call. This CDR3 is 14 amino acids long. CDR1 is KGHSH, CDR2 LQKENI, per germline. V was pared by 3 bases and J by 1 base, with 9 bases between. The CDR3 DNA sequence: TGTGCCAGCTCACCTAGGCTACCGAACACTGAAGCTTTCTTT. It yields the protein CASSPRLPNTEAFF. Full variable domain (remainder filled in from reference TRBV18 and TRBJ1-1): NAGVMQNPRHLVRRRGQEARLRCSPMKGHSHVYWYRQLPEEGLKFMVYLQKENIIDESGMPKERFSAEFPKEGPSILRIQQVVRGDSAAYFCASSPRLPNTEAFFGQGTRLTVV.

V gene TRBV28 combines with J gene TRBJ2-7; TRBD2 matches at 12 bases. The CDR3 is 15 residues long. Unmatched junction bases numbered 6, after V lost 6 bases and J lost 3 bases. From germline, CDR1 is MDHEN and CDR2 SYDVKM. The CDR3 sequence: CASSNLAGGFYEQYF. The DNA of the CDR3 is TGTGCCAGCAGCAATCTAGCGGGAGGGTTCTACGAGCAGTACTTC.

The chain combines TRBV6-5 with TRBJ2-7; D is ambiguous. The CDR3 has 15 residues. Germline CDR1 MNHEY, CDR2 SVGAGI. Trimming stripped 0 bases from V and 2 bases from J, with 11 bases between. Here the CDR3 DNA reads TGTGCCAGCAGTTACTCCCCGGCTAGGGCCTACGAGCAGTACTTC. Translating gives CASSYSPARAYEQYF.

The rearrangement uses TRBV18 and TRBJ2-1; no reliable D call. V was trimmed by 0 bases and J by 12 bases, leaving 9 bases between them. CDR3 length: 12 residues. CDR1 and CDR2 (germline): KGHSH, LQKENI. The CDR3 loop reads CASSPPVLGQFF. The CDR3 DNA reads TGTGCCAGCTCACCACCGGTTTTAGGGCAGTTCTTC.

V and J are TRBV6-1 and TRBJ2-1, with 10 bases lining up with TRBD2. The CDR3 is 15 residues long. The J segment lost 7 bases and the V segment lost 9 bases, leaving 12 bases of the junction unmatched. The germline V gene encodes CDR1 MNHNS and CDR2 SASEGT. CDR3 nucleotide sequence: TGTGCCAGTACTCCGAGCGGGAGGGCCGGTAATGAGCAGTTCTTC. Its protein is CASTPSGRAGNEQFF.

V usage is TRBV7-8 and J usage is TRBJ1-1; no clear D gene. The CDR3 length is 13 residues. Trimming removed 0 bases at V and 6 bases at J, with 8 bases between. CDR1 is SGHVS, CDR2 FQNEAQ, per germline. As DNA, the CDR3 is TGTGCCAGCAGCTTAGCATCAAGGGCTGAAGCTTTCTTT. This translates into CASSLASRAEAFF.

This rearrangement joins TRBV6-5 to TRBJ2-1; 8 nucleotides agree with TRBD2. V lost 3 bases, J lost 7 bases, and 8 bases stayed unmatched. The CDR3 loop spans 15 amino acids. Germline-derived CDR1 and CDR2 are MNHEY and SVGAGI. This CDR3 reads CASSYGTRANNEQFF. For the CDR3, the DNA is TGTGCCAGCAGTTATGGGACTAGGGCAAATAATGAGCAGTTCTTC.

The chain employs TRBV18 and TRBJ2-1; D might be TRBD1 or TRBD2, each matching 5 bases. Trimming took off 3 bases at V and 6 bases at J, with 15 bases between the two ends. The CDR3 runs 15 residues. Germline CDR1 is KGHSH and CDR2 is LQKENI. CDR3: CASSPMLLGVNEQFF. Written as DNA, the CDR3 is TGTGCCAGCTCACCTATGCTTTTGGGGGTCAATGAGCAGTTCTTC.

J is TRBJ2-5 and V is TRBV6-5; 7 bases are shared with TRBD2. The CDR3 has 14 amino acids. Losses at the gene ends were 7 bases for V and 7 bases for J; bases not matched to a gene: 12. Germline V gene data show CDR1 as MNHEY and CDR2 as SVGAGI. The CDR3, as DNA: TGTGCCAGCACTGGCGGGAGTCCGTCTGGGACCCAGTACTTC. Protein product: CASTGGSPSGTQYF.

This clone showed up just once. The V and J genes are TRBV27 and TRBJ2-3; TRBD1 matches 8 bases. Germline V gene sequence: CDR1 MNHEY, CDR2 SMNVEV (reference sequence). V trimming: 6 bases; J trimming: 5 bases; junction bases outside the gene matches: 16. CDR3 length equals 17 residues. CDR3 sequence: CASRVYQRGQGQDTQYF. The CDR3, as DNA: TGTGCCAGCAGAGTATATCAGAGAGGACAGGGTCAAGATACGCAGTATTTT.